This T cell receptor (beta chain) was sequenced for a study of T cell responses to AZD1222 COVID-19 vaccine. Study details: Pooled in the analysis were second doses at about 4 or about 12 weeks.

About this clone: Its antigen is not known.

General study findings and limits: White British donors predominated, females outnumbered males, and clonal diversity was possibly underestimated. Researchers report vaccine-associated CD4 TCRs spanning spike, with dominance at 160-218 and 743-854. Targeting of unmutated variant regions was reportedly seen in nearly half of spike-specific TCRs.

Assay used: immunoSEQ multiplex PCR; TCRdb lists only in-frame clones, some missing. In the table there are 55,000 to 90,000 clones, 84% of which are singletons. Germline V gene lookup returns CDR1 LGHDT and CDR2 YNNKEL (reference sequence). The V segment lost 3 bases and the J segment 4 bases; nucleotides outside the gene matches: 6. The CDR3 is 17 residues long. The origin of this receptor is an adult in good health. This rearrangement joins TRBV3-1 (or the pseudogene TRBV3-2) to TRBJ1-6, with 10 bases aligning to TRBD1. Sample: peripheral blood, taken on day 0 of AZD1222 vaccination. The CDR3 protein is CASSQRTGGPYNSPLHF. The CDR3 DNA reads TGTGCCAGCAGCCAGCGGACAGGGGGGCCTTATAATTCACCCCTCCACTTT.